Each of the 24 T cell receptor beta chains below was sequenced from the same sample in a study of shared clonotypes between healthy human individuals. Some clones are missing from TCRdb's copy, which holds only in-frame ones; the method was immunoSEQ multiplex PCR. The data contain 1 million to 1.2 million clones, approximately 75% of them singletons. Sequencing was performed on memory CD4+ T cells from PBMCs. The subset denotes: CD45RA-negative fraction. Source of these receptors: a man younger than 35 in good health. Some clones in this sample may be carry-over from other donors' samples.

V usage is TRBV7-3 and J usage is TRBJ2-7, with 12 bases matching TRBD2. The CDR3 has 13 residues. Germline trimming cut 6 bases from V and 5 bases from J; bases unmatched to any gene: 2. Germline V gives CDR1 SGHTA, CDR2 FQGTGA. The CDR3: CASSTSGRNEQYF. Written as DNA, the CDR3 is TGTGCCAGCAGTACTAGCGGGAGGAACGAGCAGTACTTC.

This clone was found once. The V and J genes are TRBV7-2 and TRBJ2-7; D may correspond to TRBD1 or TRBD2 (5 bases each). Looked up from germline, CDR1 is SGHTA and CDR2 is FQGNSA. The ends were cut back, 3 bases at V and 4 bases at J, with 16 bases in the middle. There are 15 residues in the CDR3. CDR3 bases: TGTGCCAGCAGCTTGGGGCCGTTCCGGGAATACGAGCAGTACTTC. This translates into CASSLGPFREYEQYF.

The rearrangement links TRBV7-7 to TRBJ2-5; 12 nucleotides align to TRBD2. V was pared by 3 bases and J by 5 bases, with 7 bases of the junction left unmatched. The germline V gene has CDR1 SSHAT and CDR2 FNYEAQ (reference sequence). This CDR3 has 16 amino acids. The chain's CDR3 is CASSLGLAGGGETQYF. The CDR3 nucleotides are TGTGCCAGCAGCTTGGGACTAGCGGGTGGGGGTGAGACCCAGTACTTC.

V and J are TRBV14 and TRBJ1-4; no reliable D call. Trimming took 5 bases from V and 5 from J, leaving 9 bases between them. CDR1 and CDR2 from the germline V gene are SGHDN and FVKESK. The CDR3 consists of 13 residues. The CDR3 loop reads CASSNGPNEKLFF. Written as DNA, the CDR3 is TGTGCCAGCAGCAATGGACCCAATGAAAAACTGTTTTTT.

This chain uses TRBV6-5 with TRBJ1-2; 7 bases are a match to TRBD1. The J segment lost 6 bases and the V segment lost 2 bases, leaving 6 bases of the junction unmatched. The germline gives CDR1 MNHEY, CDR2 SVGAGI. The CDR3 length is 14 residues. CDR3 sequence: CASSYLDRDDGYTF. In DNA form, the CDR3 reads TGTGCCAGCAGTTACCTCGACAGGGATGATGGCTACACCTTC.

The chain combines TRBV28 with TRBJ1-5; possibly TRBD1 for D (5 bases). The CDR3 contains 15 residues. CDR1 and CDR2 from the germline V gene are MDHEN and SYDVKM. Between the trimmed V and J ends, which lost 5 bases and 6 bases, there was a span of 17 bases. Here the CDR3 reads CASSPGGSGAQPQHF. The CDR3 bases are TGTGCCAGCAGTCCGGGCGGGTCCGGGGCTCAGCCCCAGCATTTT.

This chain joins TRBV28 and TRBJ2-5, with 11 bases aligning to TRBD1. The CDR3 consists of 15 residues. CDR1 is MDHEN and CDR2 is SYDVKM in the germline V gene. Trimming cost V 6 bases and J 1 base; bases outside gene matches: 4. The CDR3 DNA sequence: TGTGCCAGCAGGAAGGGACAGGGGGTCCAAGAGACCCAGTACTTC. This gives the protein CASRKGQGVQETQYF. Full variable domain (missing parts from reference TRBV28 and TRBJ2-5): DVKVTQSSRYLVKRTGEKVFLECVQDMDHENMFWYRQDPGLGLRLIYFSYDVKMKEKGDIPEGYSVSREKKERFSLILESASTNQTSMYLCASRKGQGVQETQYFGPGTRLLVL.

The chain couples TRBV2 to TRBJ1-1; D may be TRBD1 (6 bases). This CDR3 is 13 amino acids long. Trimming left V 11 bases short and J 3 bases short, with 16 bases between. From germline, CDR1 is SNHLY and CDR2 FYNNEI. The chain's CDR3 is CAGANEGDTEAFF. The CDR3 bases are TGTGCCGGGGCTAACGAGGGGGACACTGAAGCTTTCTTT.

The chain has TRBV19 and TRBJ2-7; possibly TRBD1 for D (6 bases). CDR1 is LNHDA and CDR2 is SQIVND in the germline V gene (reference sequence). V gave up 4 bases and J gave up 2 bases, with 6 bases separating them. The CDR3 spans 12 residues. Here the CDR3 DNA reads TGTGCCAGTAGTAACAGGGCCTACGAGCAGTACTTC. Translation gives CASSNRAYEQYF. Full variable domain (missing parts from reference TRBV19 and TRBJ2-7): DGGITQSPKYLFRKEGQNVTLSCEQNLNHDAMYWYRQDPGQGLRLIYYSQIVNDFQKGDIAEGYSVSREKKESFPLTVTSAQKNPTAFYLCASSNRAYEQYFGPGTRLTVT.

This clone turned up a few times. The sample contains more than one DNA sequence encoding this CDR3. V usage is TRBV2 and J usage is TRBJ2-3, with D maybe TRBD1 (5 bases). Trimming pared 2 bases from V and 1 base from J, leaving 7 bases between. Germline-derived CDR1 and CDR2 are SNHLY and FYNNEI. CDR3 size: 14 residues. This CDR3 is CASSERRGTDTQYF. The CDR3, as DNA: TGTGCCAGCAGTGAACGCAGGGGCACAGATACGCAGTATTTT.

The chain couples TRBV2 to TRBJ2-2; possible D gene TRBD1, 6 bases. In germline, CDR1 is SNHLY, CDR2 FYNNEI. CDR3 length: 13 residues. V was clipped by 8 bases and J by 1 base, with 8 bases between them. CDR3 region: CASFRGNTGELFF. The CDR3 DNA reads as TGTGCCAGCTTCAGGGGGAACACCGGGGAGCTGTTTTTT.

This clone was detected only once. The rearrangement links TRBV7-9 to TRBJ2-1; the match to TRBD2 covers 8 bases. Germline-derived CDR1 and CDR2 are SEHNR and FQNEAQ (reference sequence). The CDR3 covers 16 residues. V lost 1 base to trimming and J lost 4 bases; unmatched junction nucleotides: 6. CDR3 amino acids: CASSLEGLGPYNEQFF. CDR3 nucleotides: TGTGCCAGCAGCTTAGAGGGACTAGGGCCTTACAATGAGCAGTTCTTC.

The chain has TRBV7-2 and TRBJ1-3, with D possibly matching TRBD1 (5 bases). V lost 5 bases and J lost 0, with 17 bases in between. The CDR3 loop spans 17 amino acids. The germline gives CDR1 SGHTA, CDR2 FQGNSA. The CDR3 nucleotides are TGTGCCAGCAGCATAGTCCCAACAGGTTTCTCTGGAAACACCATATATTTT. This translates into CASSIVPTGFSGNTIYF.

The V call is TRBV9, the J call TRBJ2-2, with TRBD2 matching 7 bases. The ends lost 3 bases at V and 5 bases at J; junction bases unmatched: 7. The CDR3 contains 15 residues. Germline CDR1 is SGDLS and CDR2 is YYNGEE. The CDR3 DNA is TGTGCCAGCAGCGAAGGGACTACTCGAACCGGGGAGCTGTTTTTT. Its translation is CASSEGTTRTGELFF.

The rearrangement links TRBV7-2 to TRBJ2-4; 7 bases map to TRBD1. This CDR3 contains 19 residues. V lost 3 bases, J lost 0 bases, and 14 bases stayed unmatched. CDR1 and CDR2 (germline): SGHTA, FQGNSA. This chain's CDR3 is CASSFGPATGVPAKNIQYF. CDR3 nucleotides: TGTGCCAGCAGCTTTGGGCCGGCTACAGGGGTCCCAGCCAAAAACATTCAGTACTTC.

The V gene is TRBV28, the J gene TRBJ2-7, with TRBD1 matching over 9 bases. V gave up 3 bases and J gave up 1 base; unmatched junction bases: 13. The germline CDR1 and CDR2 sequences are MDHEN and SYDVKM. The CDR3 extends over 18 amino acids. The DNA for the CDR3 is TGTGCCAGCAGTTTCCCCTTACAGGGGGCGCGGCGATCCTACGAGCAGTACTTC. Protein: CASSFPLQGARRSYEQYF.

The V and J genes are TRBV30 and TRBJ1-2; D is perhaps TRBD1 (6 bases). Germline loops: CDR1 GTSNPN, CDR2 SVGIG (reference sequence). V was shortened by 4 bases and J by 8 bases, with 23 bases between the two germline ends. The CDR3 totals 15 residues. The chain's CDR3 is CAWTLTRGRGDGYTF. The CDR3 DNA reads TGTGCCTGGACCCTAACTAGGGGCAGGGGTGACGGCTACACCTTC.

With respect to this clone: Other DNA sequences from this sample encode an identical CDR3 as well. In DNA form, the CDR3 reads TGTGCCAGCAGTTTCGATAGCAATCAGCCCCAGCATTTT. Translated, it gives CASSFDSNQPQHF. The rearrangement uses TRBV28 and TRBJ1-5; D not certain. This CDR3 contains 13 residues. CDR1 MDHEN and CDR2 SYDVKM come from the germline V gene. Trimming left V 3 bases short and J 0 bases short, with 3 bases between.

This clone was seen once. This chain uses TRBV19 with TRBJ2-7, with TRBD1 matching over 9 bases. V shed 6 bases, J shed 7 bases, and the junction held 13 bases outside the gene matches. The germline CDR1 and CDR2 sequences are LNHDA and SQIVND (reference sequence). The CDR3 has 15 amino acids. CDR3 sequence: CASSKSGTGLREQYF. The CDR3 DNA is TGTGCCAGTAGCAAGTCCGGGACAGGGTTACGGGAGCAGTACTTC.

This clone was seen a few times. The chain uses TRBV4-2 and TRBJ1-5, with no clear D. The CDR3 is 17 amino acids. The germline CDR1 and CDR2 sequences are LGHNA and YNFKEQ. The ends were cut back, 0 bases at V and 3 bases at J, with 15 bases in the middle. CDR3 amino acids: CASSQDYTSVANQPQHF. CDR3 DNA: TGTGCCAGCAGCCAAGATTATACCTCGGTGGCCAATCAGCCCCAGCATTTT.

V and J are TRBV5-8 and TRBJ1-2; 10 bases fit TRBD1. This CDR3 has 16 amino acids. The trim removed 2 bases at V and 3 bases at J, leaving 7 bases unmatched. CDR1 is SGHTS, CDR2 YDEGEE, per germline. The CDR3 region has the DNA TGTGCCAGCAGCTTATGGTCCGGGACAGGGGACTATGGCTACACCTTC. It codes for CASSLWSGTGDYGYTF.

The CDR3 spells CASSPIDGRRAGETQYF. CDR3 bases: TGCGCCAGCAGCCCCATAGATGGACGTAGGGCCGGAGAGACCCAGTACTTC. The V call is TRBV4-1, the J call TRBJ2-5; D gene unclear. The CDR3 is made up of 17 amino acids. Per germline, CDR1 MGHRA and CDR2 YSYEKL. The V end lost 4 bases, the J end lost 4 bases, and 22 bases lay between the germline ends.

The chain joins TRBV28 to TRBJ2-1; 7 bases map to TRBD2. This CDR3 is 13 amino acids long. V shed 8 bases and J 4 bases; nucleotides not matched to a gene: 5. CDR1 and CDR2 from the germline V gene are MDHEN and SYDVKM. This chain's CDR3 is CASGGGYYNEQFF. The CDR3 nucleotides are TGTGCCAGCGGGGGAGGGTATTACAATGAGCAGTTCTTC.

The chain joins TRBV7-3 to TRBJ2-3; maybe TRBD2 (5 bases). Germline V lookup: CDR1 SGHTA, CDR2 FQGTGA. The ends were cut back, 5 bases at V and 4 bases at J, with 22 bases in the middle. The CDR3 runs 17 residues. CDR3 sequence (DNA): TGTGCCAGCAGCCACCCCCCGGTCGCAGCGGAGGCAGATACGCAGTATTTT. Its protein is CASSHPPVAAEADTQYF.